This entry concerns a single T cell receptor beta chain. This record comes from a study of CD8+ T cells in alopecia areata. There are 17 residues in the CDR3. Germline V gene lookup returns CDR1 MGHRA and CDR2 YSYEKL. With 0 bases removed from V and 1 base from J, the gap between germline ends came to 13 bases. RNA, once extracted, was reverse transcribed into cDNA for use as the sequencing template. Here immunoSEQ multiplex PCR was the method, and the copy in TCRdb shows in-frame clones only, minus some. The data contain more than 100,000 clones, around 86% of them singletons. Documented treatment: oral pan-JAK inhibitor, 5-10 mg twice daily.

The chain employs TRBV4-1 and TRBJ2-1; weak D call: TRBD2 (5 bases). Sequenced here: CD8+ T cells sorted from blood, sampled at roughly week 30, from a patient treated with tofacitinib. The TCR comes from a human donor with alopecia areata. CDR3 amino acids: CASSQDEVSGSYNEQFF. The CDR3 nucleotides are TGCGCCAGCAGCCAAGATGAAGTCAGCGGATCCTACAATGAGCAGTTCTTC.